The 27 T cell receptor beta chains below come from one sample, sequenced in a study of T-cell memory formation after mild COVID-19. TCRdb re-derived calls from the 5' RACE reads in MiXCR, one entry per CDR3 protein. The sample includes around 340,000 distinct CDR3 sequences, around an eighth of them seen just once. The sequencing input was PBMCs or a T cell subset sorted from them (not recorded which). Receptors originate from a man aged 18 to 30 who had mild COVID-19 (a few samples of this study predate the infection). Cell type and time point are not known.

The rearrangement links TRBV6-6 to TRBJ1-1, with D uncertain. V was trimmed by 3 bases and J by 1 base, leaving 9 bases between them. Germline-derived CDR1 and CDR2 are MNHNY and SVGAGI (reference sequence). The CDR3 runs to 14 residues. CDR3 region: CASSYYVGNTEAFF. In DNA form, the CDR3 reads TGTGCCAGCAGTTATTACGTCGGGAACACTGAAGCTTTCTTT.

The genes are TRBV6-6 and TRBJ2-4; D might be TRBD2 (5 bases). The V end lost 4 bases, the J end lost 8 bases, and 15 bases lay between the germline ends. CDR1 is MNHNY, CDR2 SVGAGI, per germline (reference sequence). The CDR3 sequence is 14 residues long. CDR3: CASSSWTPRDIQYF. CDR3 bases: TGTGCCAGCAGTTCCTGGACTCCCCGGGACATTCAGTACTTC.

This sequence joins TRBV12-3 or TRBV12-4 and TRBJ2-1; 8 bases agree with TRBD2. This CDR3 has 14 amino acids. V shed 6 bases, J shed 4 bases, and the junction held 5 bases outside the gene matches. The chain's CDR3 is CASSGTRPYNEQFF. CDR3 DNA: TGTGCCAGCAGCGGGACTAGACCTTACAATGAGCAGTTCTTC.

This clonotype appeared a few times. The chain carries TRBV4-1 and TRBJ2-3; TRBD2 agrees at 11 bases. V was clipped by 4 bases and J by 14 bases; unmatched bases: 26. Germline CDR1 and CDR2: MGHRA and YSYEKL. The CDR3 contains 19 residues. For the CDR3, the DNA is TGCGCCAGCAGCCTACACGGGGGTCGACCCCTGACTAGCGGGGAGCCGCGGTATTTT. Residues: CASSLHGGRPLTSGEPRYF.

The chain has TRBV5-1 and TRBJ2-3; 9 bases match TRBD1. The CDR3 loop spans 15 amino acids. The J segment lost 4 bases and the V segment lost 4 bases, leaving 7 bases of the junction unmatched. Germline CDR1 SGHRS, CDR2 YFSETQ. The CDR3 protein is CASSMGQGGSDTQYF. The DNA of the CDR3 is TGCGCCAGCAGCATGGGACAGGGTGGGTCAGATACGCAGTATTTT. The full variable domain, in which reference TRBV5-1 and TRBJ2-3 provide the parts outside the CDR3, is KAGVTQTPRYLIKTRGQQVTLSCSPISGHRSVSWYQQTPGQGLQFLFEYFSETQRNKGNFPGRFSGRQFSNSRSEMNVSTLELGDSALYLCASSMGQGGSDTQYFGPGTRLTVL.

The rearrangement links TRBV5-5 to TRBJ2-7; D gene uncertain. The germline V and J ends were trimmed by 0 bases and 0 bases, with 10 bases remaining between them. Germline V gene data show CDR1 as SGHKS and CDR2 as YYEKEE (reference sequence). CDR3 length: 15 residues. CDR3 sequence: CASSLGPTSSYEQYV. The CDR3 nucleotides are TGTGCCAGCAGCTTGGGACCTACCAGCTCCTACGAGCAGTACGTC.

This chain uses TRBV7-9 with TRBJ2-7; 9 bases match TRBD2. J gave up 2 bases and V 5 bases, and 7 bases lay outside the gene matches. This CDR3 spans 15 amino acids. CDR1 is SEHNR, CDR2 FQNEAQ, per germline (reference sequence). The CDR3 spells CASSGGTSFTYEQYV. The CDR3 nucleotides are TGTGCCAGCAGCGGCGGGACTAGCTTTACCTACGAGCAGTACGTC.

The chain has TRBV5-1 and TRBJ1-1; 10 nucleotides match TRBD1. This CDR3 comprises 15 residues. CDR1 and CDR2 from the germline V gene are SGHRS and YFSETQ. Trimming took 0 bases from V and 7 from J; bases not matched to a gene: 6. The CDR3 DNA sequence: TGCGCCAGCAGCTTGGGACAGGGGGCGAAAGGTGAAGCTTTCTTT. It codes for CASSLGQGAKGEAFF. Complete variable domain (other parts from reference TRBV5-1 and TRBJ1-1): KAGVTQTPRYLIKTRGQQVTLSCSPISGHRSVSWYQQTPGQGLQFLFEYFSETQRNKGNFPGRFSGRQFSNSRSEMNVSTLELGDSALYLCASSLGQGAKGEAFFGQGTRLTVV.

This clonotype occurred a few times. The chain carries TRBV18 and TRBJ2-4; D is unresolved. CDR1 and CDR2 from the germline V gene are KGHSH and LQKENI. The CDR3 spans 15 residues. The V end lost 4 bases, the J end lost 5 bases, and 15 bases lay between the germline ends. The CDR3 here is CASSLGLAGENIQYF. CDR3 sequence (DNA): TGTGCCAGCTCACTTGGGTTAGCCGGCGAAAACATTCAGTACTTC.

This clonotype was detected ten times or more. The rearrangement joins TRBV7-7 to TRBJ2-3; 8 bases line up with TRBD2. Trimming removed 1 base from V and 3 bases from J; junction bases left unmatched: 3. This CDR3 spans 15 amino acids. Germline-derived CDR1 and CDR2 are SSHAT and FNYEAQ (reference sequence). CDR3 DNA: TGTGCCAGCAGCTTAGGAGCGGGGGAAACAGATACGCAGTATTTT. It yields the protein CASSLGAGETDTQYF.

CDR3 DNA: TGCGCCAGCAGCCCAGACCCGGGAGGGGAAAAACTGTTTTTT. Translation gives CASSPDPGGEKLFF. The chain employs TRBV4-3 and TRBJ1-4; no definite D call. The CDR3 length is 14 residues. Germline lookup yields CDR1 LGHNA and CDR2 YSLEER. V was pared by 4 bases and J by 8 bases, with 14 bases between.

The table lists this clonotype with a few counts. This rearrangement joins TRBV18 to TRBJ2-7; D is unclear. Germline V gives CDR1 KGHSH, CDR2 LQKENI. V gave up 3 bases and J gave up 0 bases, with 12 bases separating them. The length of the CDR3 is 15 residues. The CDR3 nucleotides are TGTGCCAGCTCACCGGAAAGGGTTCACTCCTACGAGCAGTACGTC. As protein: CASSPERVHSYEQYV.

The CDR3 region has the DNA TGTGCCAGCAGTCGTGGGACACGCGAAACCCAGTACTTC. This gives the protein CASSRGTRETQYF. This chain connects TRBV28 to TRBJ2-5; perhaps TRBD1 as D (6 bases). From germline, CDR1 is MDHEN and CDR2 SYDVKM. This CDR3 has 13 residues. Trimming cost V 5 bases and J 8 bases, with 15 bases left between them.

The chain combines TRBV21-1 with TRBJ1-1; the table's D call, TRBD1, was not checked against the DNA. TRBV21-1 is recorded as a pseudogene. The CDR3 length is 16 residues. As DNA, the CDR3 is TGTGCCAGCAGACCAATTAGGGGGCGTCTCTTCCCTGAAGCTTTCTTT. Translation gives CASRPIRGRLFPEAFF.

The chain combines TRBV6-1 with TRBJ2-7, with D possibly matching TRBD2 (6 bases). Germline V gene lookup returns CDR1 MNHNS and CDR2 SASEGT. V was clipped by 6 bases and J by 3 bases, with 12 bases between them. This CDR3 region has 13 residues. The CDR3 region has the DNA TGTGCCAGCAGACCGGGACTGGACTACGAGCAGTACTTC. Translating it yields CASRPGLDYEQYF.

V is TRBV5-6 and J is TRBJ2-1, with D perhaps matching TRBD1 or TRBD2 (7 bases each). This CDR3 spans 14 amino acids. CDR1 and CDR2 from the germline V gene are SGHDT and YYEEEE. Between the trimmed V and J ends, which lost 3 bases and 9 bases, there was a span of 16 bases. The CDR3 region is CASSSGGGSGEQFF. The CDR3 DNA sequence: TGTGCCAGCAGCTCAGGGGGGGGTTCGGGTGAGCAGTTCTTC.

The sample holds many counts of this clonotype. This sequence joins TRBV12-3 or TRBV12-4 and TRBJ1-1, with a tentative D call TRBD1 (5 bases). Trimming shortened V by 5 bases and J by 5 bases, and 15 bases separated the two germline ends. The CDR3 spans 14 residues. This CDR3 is CASSPVGPGTEAFF. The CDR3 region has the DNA TGTGCCAGCAGTCCCGTGGGGCCGGGGACTGAAGCTTTCTTT.

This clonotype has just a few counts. The DNA for the CDR3 is TGTGCCAGCAGCTGCCTCCCCGAGGAAGGGTGCATCACCTACAATGAGCAGTTCTTC. It encodes CASSCLPEEGCITYNEQFF. The V and J genes are TRBV7-9 and TRBJ2-1; D is ambiguous. CDR1 and CDR2 (germline): SEHNR, FQNEAQ (reference sequence). Trimming took 4 bases from V and 2 from J, leaving 24 bases between them. The CDR3 extends over 19 amino acids. The full variable domain, its missing parts supplied by reference TRBV7-9 and TRBJ2-1, is DTGVSQNPRHKITKRGQNVTFRCDPISEHNRLYWYRQTLGQGPEFLTYFQNEAQLEKSRLLSDRFSAERPKGSFSTLEIQRTEQGDSAMYLCASSCLPEEGCITYNEQFFGPGTRLTVL.

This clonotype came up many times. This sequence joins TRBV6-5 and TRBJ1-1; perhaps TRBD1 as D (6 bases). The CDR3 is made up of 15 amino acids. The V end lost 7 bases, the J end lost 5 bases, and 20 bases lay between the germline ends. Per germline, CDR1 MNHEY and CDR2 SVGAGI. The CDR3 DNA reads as TGTGCCAGCACCCCCGGACAGATCGGGGTTACTGAAGCTTTCTTT. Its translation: CASTPGQIGVTEAFF.

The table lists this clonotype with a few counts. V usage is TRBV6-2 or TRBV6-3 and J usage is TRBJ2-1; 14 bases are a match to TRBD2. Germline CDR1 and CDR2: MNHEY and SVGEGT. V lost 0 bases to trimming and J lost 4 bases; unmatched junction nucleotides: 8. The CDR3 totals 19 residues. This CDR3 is CASSYSGTSGGARYNEQFF. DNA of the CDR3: TGTGCCAGCAGTTACTCCGGGACTAGCGGGGGAGCCAGGTACAATGAGCAGTTCTTC.

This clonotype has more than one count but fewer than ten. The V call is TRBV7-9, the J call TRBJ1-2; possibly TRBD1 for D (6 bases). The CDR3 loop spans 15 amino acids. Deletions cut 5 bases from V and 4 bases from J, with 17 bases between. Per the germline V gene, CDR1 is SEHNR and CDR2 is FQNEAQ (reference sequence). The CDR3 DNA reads TGTGCCAGCAGCCCCTGGGGACAAACGCGCTATGGCTACACCTTC. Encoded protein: CASSPWGQTRYGYTF.

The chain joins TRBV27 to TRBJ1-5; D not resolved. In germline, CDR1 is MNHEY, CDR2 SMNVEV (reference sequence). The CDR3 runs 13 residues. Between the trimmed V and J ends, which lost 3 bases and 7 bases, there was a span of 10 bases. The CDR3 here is CASSFSTRQPQHF. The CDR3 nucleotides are TGTGCCAGCAGTTTTTCGACGAGACAGCCCCAGCATTTT.

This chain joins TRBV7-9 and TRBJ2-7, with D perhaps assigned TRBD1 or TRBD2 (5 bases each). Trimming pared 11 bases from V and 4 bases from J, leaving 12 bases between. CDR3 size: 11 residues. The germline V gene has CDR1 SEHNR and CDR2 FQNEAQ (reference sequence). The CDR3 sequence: CASGTVYEQYF. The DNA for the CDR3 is TGTGCCTCCGGGACGGTTTACGAGCAGTACTTC.

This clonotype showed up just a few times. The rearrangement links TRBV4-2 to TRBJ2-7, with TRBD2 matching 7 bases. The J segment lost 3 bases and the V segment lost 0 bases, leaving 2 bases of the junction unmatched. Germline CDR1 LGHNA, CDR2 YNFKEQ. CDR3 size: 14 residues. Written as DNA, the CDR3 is TGTGCCAGCAGCCAAGATACGGGGGGCTACGAGCAGTACGTC. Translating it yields CASSQDTGGYEQYV.

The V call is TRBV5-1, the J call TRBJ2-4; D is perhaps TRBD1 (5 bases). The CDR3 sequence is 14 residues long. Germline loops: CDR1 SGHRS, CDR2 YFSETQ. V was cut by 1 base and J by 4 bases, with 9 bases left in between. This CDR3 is CASSLSQGKNIQYF. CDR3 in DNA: TGCGCCAGCAGCTTGTCGCAGGGAAAAAACATTCAGTACTTC.

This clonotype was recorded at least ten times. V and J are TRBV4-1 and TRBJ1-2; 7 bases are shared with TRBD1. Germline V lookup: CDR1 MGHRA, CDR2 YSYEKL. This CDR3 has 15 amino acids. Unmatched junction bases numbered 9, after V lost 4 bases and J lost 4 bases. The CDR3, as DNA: TGCGCCAGCAGCCCAACCCAGGGACAGCTCTATGGCTACACCTTC. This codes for CASSPTQGQLYGYTF.

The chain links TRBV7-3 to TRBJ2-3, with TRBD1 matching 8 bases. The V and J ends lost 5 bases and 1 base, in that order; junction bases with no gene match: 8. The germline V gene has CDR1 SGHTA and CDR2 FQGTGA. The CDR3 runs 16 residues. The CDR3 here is CASSRYGQGRTDTQYF. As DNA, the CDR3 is TGTGCCAGCAGCCGATACGGACAGGGTCGCACAGATACGCAGTATTTT.